This T cell receptor beta chain was sequenced during a study of T-cell memory formation after mild COVID-19. Trimming took 6 bases from V and 9 from J; bases not matched to a gene: 9. The CDR3 is 14 amino acids. Germline V CDR1 and CDR2: DFQATT, SNEGSKA (reference sequence). TCR alpha and TCR beta cDNA libraries carrying sample barcodes and UMIs came from 5'RACE with constant-segment primers. TCRdb redid the calling of the 5' RACE reads with MiXCR, one entry per CDR3 protein. The data hold 150,000 or so distinct CDR3 sequences, with around a third observed a single time. Comment on this clonotype: Its specificity is unknown.

Findings and limits, study-wide: Clones that contracted from day 15 to 85 had balanced CD4/CD8; later expanders were CD4+ biased.

The TCR comes from an adult woman who had mild COVID-19 (a few samples of this study predate the infection). Cell type and time point are not known. This chain joins TRBV20-1 and TRBJ2-1, with 12 bases aligning to TRBD2. What was sequenced was PBMCs or a T cell subset sorted from them (not recorded which). The CDR3 bases are TGCAGTGCGCCGTCTAGCGGGAGGGGCCCTGAGCAGTTCTTC. It encodes CSAPSSGRGPEQFF.